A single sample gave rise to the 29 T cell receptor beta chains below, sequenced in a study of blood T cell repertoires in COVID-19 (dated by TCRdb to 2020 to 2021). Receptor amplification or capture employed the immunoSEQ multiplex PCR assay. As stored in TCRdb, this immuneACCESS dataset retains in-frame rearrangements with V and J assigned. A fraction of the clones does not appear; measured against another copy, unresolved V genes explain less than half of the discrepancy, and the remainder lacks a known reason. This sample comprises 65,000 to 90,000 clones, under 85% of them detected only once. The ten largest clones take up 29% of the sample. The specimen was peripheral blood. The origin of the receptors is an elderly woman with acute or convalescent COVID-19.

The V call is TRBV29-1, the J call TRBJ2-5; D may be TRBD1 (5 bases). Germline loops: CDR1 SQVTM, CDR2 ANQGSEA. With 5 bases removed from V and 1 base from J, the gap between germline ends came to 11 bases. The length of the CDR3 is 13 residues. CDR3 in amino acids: CSVNRQSQETQYF. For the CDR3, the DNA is TGCAGCGTTAACCGACAGTCCCAAGAGACCCAGTACTTC.

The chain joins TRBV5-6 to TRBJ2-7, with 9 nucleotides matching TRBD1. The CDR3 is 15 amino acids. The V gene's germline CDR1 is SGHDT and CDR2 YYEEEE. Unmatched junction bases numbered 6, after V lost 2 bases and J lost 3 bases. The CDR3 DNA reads TGTGCCAGCAGCTTCGGGGACAGGGTCAACTACGAGCAGTACTTC. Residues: CASSFGDRVNYEQYF.

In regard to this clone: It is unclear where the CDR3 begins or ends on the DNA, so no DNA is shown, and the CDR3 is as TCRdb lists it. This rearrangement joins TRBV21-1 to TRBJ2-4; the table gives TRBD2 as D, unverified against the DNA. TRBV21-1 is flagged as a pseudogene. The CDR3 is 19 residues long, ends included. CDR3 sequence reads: CASSKVGRGALLAKNIQYF.

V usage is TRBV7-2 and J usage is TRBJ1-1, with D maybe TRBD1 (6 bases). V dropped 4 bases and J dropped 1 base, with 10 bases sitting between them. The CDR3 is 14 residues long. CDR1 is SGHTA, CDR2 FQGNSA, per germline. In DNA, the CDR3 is TGTGCCAGCAGCTGGGGACATCCGAACACTGAAGCTTTCTTT. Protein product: CASSWGHPNTEAFF.

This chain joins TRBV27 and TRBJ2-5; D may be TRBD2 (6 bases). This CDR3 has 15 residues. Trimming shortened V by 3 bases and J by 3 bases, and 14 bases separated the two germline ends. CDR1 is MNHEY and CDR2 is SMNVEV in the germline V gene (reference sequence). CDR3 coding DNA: TGTGCCAGCAGTTTTTGGTCTAGCGCTAAAGAGACCCAGTACTTC. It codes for CASSFWSSAKETQYF.

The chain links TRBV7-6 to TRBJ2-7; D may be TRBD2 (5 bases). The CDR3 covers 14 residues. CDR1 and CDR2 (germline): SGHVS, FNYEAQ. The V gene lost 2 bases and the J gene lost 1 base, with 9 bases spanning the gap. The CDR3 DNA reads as TGTGCCAGCAGCTTACGGGGTTTATCCTACGAGCAGTACTTC. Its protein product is CASSLRGLSYEQYF.

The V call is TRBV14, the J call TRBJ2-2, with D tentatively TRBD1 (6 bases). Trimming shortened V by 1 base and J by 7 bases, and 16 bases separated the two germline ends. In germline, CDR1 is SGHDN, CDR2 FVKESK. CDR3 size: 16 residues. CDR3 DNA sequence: TGTGCCAGCAGCCAAGTATCCTGGGGGCAGGGCGGGGAGCTGTTTTTT. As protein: CASSQVSWGQGGELFF. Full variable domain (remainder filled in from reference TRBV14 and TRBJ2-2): EAGVTQFPSHSVIEKGQTVTLRCDPISGHDNLYWYRRVMGKEIKFLLHFVKESKQDESGMPNNRFLAERTGGTYSTLKVQPAELEDSGVYFCASSQVSWGQGGELFFGEGSRLTVL.

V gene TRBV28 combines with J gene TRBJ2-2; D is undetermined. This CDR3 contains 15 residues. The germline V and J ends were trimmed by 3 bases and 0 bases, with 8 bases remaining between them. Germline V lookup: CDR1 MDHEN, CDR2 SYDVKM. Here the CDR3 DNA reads TGTGCCAGCAGTTTGGCGGAAGCGAACACCGGGGAGCTGTTTTTT. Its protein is CASSLAEANTGELFF.

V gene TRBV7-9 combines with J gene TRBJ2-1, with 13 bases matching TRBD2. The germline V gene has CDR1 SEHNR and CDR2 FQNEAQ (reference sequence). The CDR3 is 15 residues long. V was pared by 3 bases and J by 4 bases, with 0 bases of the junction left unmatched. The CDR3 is CASSLGLAGYNEQFF. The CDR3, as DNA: TGTGCCAGCAGCTTGGGACTAGCGGGGTACAATGAGCAGTTCTTC.

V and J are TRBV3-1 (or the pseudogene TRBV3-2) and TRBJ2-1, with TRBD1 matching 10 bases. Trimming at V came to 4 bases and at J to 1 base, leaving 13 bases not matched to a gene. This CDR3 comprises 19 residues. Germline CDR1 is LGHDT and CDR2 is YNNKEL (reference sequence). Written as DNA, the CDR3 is TGTGCCAGCAGCCCTCAGGGACAGGGGATCCCGTGGTCCTACAATGAGCAGTTCTTC. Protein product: CASSPQGQGIPWSYNEQFF.

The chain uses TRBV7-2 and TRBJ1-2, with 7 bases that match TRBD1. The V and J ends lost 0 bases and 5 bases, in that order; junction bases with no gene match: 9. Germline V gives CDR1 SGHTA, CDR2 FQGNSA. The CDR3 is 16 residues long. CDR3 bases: TGTGCCAGCAGCTTAGCGGCGGCAGGGGGAAGGTATGGCTACACCTTC. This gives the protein CASSLAAAGGRYGYTF.

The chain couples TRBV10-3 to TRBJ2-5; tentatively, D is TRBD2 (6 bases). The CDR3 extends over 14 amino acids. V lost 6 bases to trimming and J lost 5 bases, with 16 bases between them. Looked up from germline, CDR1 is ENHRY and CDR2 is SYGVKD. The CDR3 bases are TGTGCCATCAGCCCGACGGGAGTAGGGGAGACCCAGTACTTC. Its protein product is CAISPTGVGETQYF.

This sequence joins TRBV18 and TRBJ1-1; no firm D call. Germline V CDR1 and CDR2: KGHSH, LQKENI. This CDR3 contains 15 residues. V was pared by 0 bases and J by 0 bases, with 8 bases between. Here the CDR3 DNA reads TGTGCCAGCTCACCACCGACGCGGATGAACACTGAAGCTTTCTTT. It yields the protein CASSPPTRMNTEAFF.

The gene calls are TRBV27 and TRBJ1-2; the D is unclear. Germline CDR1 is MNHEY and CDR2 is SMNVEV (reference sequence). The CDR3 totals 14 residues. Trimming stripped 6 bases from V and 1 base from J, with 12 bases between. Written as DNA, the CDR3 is TGTGCCAGCAGCCAAAGGAGGAATAACTATGGCTACACCTTC. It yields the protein CASSQRRNNYGYTF.

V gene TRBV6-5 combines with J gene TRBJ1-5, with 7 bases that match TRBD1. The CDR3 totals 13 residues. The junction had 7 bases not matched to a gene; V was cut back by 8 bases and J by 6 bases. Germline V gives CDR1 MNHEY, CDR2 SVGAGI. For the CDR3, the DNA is TGTGCCAGCCGGGGACAGAAGACTCAGCCCCAGCATTTT. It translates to CASRGQKTQPQHF.

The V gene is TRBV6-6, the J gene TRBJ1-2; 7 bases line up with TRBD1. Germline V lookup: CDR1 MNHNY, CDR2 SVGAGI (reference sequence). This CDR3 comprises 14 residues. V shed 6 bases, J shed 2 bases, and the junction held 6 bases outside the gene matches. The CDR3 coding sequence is TGTGCCAGCAGCCTCCTGGGACAGAACTATGGCTACACCTTC. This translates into CASSLLGQNYGYTF.

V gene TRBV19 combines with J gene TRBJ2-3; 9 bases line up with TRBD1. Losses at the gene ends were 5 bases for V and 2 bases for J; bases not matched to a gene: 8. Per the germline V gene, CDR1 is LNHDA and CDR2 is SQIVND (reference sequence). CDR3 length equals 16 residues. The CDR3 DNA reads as TGTGCCAGTAGTCCTCCGGGGACAGGGTTCACAGATACGCAGTATTTT. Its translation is CASSPPGTGFTDTQYF.

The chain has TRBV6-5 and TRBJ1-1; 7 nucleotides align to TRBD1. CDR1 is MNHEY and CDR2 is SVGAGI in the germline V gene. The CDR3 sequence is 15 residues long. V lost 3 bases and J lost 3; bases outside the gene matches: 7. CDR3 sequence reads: CASSYNTGVDTEAFF. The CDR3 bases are TGTGCCAGCAGTTATAACACAGGGGTCGACACTGAAGCTTTCTTT.

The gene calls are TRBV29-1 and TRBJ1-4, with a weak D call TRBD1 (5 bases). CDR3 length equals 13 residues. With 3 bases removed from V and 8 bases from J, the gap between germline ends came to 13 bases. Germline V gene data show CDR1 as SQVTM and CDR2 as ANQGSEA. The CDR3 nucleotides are TGCAGCGTTGATTTTCAGGGAACGGAAAAACTGTTTTTT. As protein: CSVDFQGTEKLFF.

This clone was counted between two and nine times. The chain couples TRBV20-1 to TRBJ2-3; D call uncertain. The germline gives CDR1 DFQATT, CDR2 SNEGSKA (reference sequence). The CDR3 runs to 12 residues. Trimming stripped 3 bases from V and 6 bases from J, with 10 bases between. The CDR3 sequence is CSASQASDTQYF. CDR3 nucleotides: TGCAGTGCTAGTCAAGCGAGTGATACGCAGTATTTT.

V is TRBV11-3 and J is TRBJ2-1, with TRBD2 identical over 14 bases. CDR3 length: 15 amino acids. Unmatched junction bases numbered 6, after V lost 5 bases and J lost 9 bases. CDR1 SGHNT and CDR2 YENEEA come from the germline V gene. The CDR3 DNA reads TGTGCCAGCAGCAGAGGGACTAGCGGGAGAGGTGAGCAGTTCTTC. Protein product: CASSRGTSGRGEQFF.

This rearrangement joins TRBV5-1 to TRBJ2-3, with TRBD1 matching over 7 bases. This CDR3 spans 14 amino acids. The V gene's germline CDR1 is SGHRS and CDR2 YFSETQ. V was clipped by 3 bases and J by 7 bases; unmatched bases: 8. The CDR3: CASSSQGQRNTQYF. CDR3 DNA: TGCGCCAGCAGCTCACAGGGACAGAGGAATACGCAGTATTTT.

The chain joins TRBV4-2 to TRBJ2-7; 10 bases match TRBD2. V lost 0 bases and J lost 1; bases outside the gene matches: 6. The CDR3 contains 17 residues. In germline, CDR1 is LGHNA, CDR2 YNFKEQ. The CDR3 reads CASSQDSTGLASYEQYF. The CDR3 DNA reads TGTGCCAGCAGCCAAGATTCCACGGGACTAGCGTCCTACGAGCAGTACTTC.

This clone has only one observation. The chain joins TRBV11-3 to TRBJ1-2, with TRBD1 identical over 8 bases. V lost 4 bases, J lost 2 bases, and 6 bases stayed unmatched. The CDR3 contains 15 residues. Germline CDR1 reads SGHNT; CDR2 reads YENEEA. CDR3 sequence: CASSSGQGLNYGYTF. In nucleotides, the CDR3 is TGTGCCAGCAGCTCCGGACAGGGTCTCAACTATGGCTACACCTTC.

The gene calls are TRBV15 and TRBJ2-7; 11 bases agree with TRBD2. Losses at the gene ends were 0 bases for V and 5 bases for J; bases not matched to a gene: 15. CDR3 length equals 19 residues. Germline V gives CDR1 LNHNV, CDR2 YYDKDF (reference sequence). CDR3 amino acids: CATSRDLGISSGRYDEQYF. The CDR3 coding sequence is TGTGCCACCAGCAGAGATCTGGGCATTTCTAGCGGGAGGTACGACGAGCAGTACTTC.

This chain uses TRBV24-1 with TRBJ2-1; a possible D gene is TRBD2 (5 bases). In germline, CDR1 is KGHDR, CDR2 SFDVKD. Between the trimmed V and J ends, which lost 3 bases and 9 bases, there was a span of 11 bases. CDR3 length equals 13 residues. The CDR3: CATSDPLRVEQFF. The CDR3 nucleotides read TGTGCCACCAGTGATCCCTTGAGGGTTGAGCAGTTCTTC.

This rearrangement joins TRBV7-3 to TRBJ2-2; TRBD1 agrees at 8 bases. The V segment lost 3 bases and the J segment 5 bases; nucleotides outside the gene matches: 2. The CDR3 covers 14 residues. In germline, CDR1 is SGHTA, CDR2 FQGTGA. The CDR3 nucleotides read TGTGCCAGCAGCTTCGGACAGGGAACCGGGGAGCTGTTTTTT. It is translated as CASSFGQGTGELFF.

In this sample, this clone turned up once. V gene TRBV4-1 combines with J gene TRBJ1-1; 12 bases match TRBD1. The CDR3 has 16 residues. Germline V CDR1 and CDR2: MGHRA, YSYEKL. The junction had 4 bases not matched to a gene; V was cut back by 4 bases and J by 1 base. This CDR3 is CASSPPGQGANTEAFF. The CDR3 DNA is TGCGCCAGCAGCCCACCGGGACAGGGGGCGAACACTGAAGCTTTCTTT.

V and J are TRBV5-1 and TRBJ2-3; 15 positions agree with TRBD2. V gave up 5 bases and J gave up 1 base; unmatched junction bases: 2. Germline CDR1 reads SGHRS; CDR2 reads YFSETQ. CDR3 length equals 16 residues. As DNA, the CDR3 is TGCGCCAGCAGACGGACTAGCGGGAGGGGCACAGATACGCAGTATTTT. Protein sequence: CASRRTSGRGTDTQYF.